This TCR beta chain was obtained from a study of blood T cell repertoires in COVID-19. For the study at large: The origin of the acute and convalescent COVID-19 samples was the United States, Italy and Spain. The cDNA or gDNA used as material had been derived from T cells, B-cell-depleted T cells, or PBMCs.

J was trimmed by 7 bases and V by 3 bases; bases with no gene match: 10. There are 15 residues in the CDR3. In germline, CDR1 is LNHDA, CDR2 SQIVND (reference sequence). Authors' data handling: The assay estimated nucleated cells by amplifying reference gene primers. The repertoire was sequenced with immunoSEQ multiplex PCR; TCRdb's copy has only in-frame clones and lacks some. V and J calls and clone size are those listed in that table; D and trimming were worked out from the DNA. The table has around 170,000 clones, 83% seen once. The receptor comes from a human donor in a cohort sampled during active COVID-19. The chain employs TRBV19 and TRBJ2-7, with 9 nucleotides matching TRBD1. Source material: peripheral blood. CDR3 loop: CASSMKTGGVREQYF. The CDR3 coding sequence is TGTGCCAGTAGTATGAAGACAGGGGGTGTTCGGGAGCAGTACTTC.